Presented here are 22 T cell receptor beta chains from one specimen sequenced in a study of tumor-infiltrating lymphocytes in primary liver carcinoma. Unsorted whole blood supplied the blood RNA, and germline DNA was isolated too. Reverse transcription of around 500 ng total RNA with a constant-region primer produced TCR beta cDNA. A slightly modified ARM-PCR protocol with three nested multiplex PCR rounds produced these TCR beta libraries. The two initial PCR rounds, roughly 11 cycles each, used TRBV1-TRBV30 forward and C-beta reverse primers. One entry per CDR3 protein results from TCRdb running MiXCR on the multiplex PCR reads. The table has hundreds of thousands of distinct CDR3 sequences, roughly 60% seen once. Source material: peripheral blood. Every receptor here comes from a woman aged 25 to 39 with primary liver carcinoma and hepatitis B virus infection.

The V call is TRBV12-3 or TRBV12-4, the J call TRBJ2-1; D is ambiguous. CDR3 size: 12 residues. The V gene lost 3 bases and the J gene lost 10 bases, with 10 bases spanning the gap. The CDR3 DNA is TGTGCCAGCAGTTTGGGCTATAAAGAGCAGTTCTTC. Translated, it gives CASSLGYKEQFF.

Worth noting for this clonotype: This may stem from a read error, because a much larger clone lies one nucleotide away. CDR3 residues: CASSLGSGTDKQYF. CDR3 sequence (DNA): TGTGCCAGCAGTTTAGGGTCAGGGACAGATAAGCAGTATTTT. The V call is TRBV12-3 or TRBV12-4, the J call TRBJ2-3; 7 nucleotides agree with TRBD1. The CDR3 length is 14 residues.

Regarding this clonotype: The junction does not match germline at one end; this may be a read error. The CDR3 loop is CGSSYFTADTQYF. CDR3 nucleotide sequence: TGTGGCAGCAGTTACTTCACTGCAGATACGCAGTATTTT. The chain carries TRBV6-5 and TRBJ2-3; D remains ambiguous. This CDR3 spans 13 amino acids. From germline, CDR1 is MNHEY and CDR2 SVGAGI.

The genes are TRBV7-9 and TRBJ2-5, with a possible D match to TRBD2 (6 bases). This CDR3 has 15 amino acids. Germline-derived CDR1 and CDR2 are SEHNR and FQNEAQ (reference sequence). V was clipped by 11 bases and J by 2 bases, with 21 bases between them. The CDR3 DNA reads TGTGCCCTGGCTTCTGGCGGGGCATCTCAAGAGACCCAGTACTTC. Encoded protein: CALASGGASQETQYF.

This clonotype was seen only a few times. The CDR3 bases are TGTGCCAGCAGCTTACGCGGGAACACAGATACGCAGTATTTT. Amino acids: CASSLRGNTDTQYF. The chain links TRBV7-9 to TRBJ2-3; tentatively, D is TRBD2 (6 bases). This CDR3 is built from 14 residues. V lost 2 bases and J 2 bases, leaving 8 bases between the germline ends. The germline V gene has CDR1 SEHNR and CDR2 FQNEAQ (reference sequence). The variable domain in full, with the rest retrieved from reference TRBV7-9 and TRBJ2-3, is DTGVSQNPRHKITKRGQNVTFRCDPISEHNRLYWYRQTLGQGPEFLTYFQNEAQLEKSRLLSDRFSAERPKGSFSTLEIQRTEQGDSAMYLCASSLRGNTDTQYFGPGTRLTVL.

This chain joins TRBV6-2 or TRBV6-3 and TRBJ2-7, with 9 bases identical to TRBD2. There are 14 residues in the CDR3. Per germline, CDR1 MNHEY and CDR2 SVGEGT. The junction had 10 bases not matched to a gene; V was cut back by 7 bases and J by 6 bases. CDR3: CASMRLAGTLEQYF. In DNA form, the CDR3 reads TGTGCCAGCATGAGGCTAGCGGGAACTCTCGAGCAGTACTTC.

This chain connects TRBV12-3 or TRBV12-4 to TRBJ2-2; the D gene is possibly TRBD1 (6 bases). This CDR3 has 16 residues. Trimming took off 1 base at V and 6 bases at J, with 15 bases between the two ends. The CDR3 loop is CASSLGWGHLSGELFF. CDR3 sequence (DNA): TGTGCCAGCAGTTTAGGATGGGGGCATCTCTCCGGGGAGCTGTTTTTT.

This clonotype was seen a few times. This CDR3 reads CASSRDGRGGDTQYF. For the CDR3, the DNA is TGTGCCAGCAGCCGGGACGGTCGAGGTGGAGATACGCAGTATTTT. The rearrangement links TRBV5-4 to TRBJ2-3; either TRBD1 or TRBD2 may fit D (5 bases each). This CDR3 region has 15 residues. Trimming stripped 4 bases from V and 5 bases from J, with 17 bases between. In germline, CDR1 is SGHNT, CDR2 YYREEE (reference sequence).

Concerning this clonotype itself: Given a much more abundant clone one base away, this may be a read error. V and J are TRBV12-3 or TRBV12-4 and TRBJ2-2, with TRBD2 as a possible D gene (6 bases). There are 15 residues in the CDR3. V lost 7 bases and J lost 5, with 17 bases in between. CDR3 DNA: TGTGCCAGCACTCTTAGCGGAATAGAGACCGGGGAGCTGTTTTTT. Translated, it gives CASTLSGIETGELFF.

A note on this clonotype: A much bigger clone sits one base away, suggesting this may be a read error. V gene TRBV10-2 combines with J gene TRBJ2-7, with a tentative D call TRBD2 (6 bases). CDR3 length equals 14 residues. The germline V gene encodes CDR1 WSHSY and CDR2 SAAADI. The germline V and J ends were trimmed by 4 bases and 1 base, with 11 bases remaining between them. This CDR3 reads CASSVSGDSYEQYF. The CDR3 coding sequence is TGCGCCAGCAGTGTGTCGGGGGATTCCTACGAGCAGTACTTC.

The chain carries TRBV2 and TRBJ2-7; 7 bases are shared with TRBD2. This CDR3 contains 14 residues. Germline lookup yields CDR1 SNHLY and CDR2 FYNNEI. The ends lost 5 bases at V and 1 base at J; junction bases unmatched: 5. The CDR3 DNA reads TGTGCCAGCAGTTGGGCTAGCGGTTCCTACGAGCAGTACTTC. Amino acids: CASSWASGSYEQYF. The full variable domain, completed using reference TRBV2 and TRBJ2-7, is EPEVTQTPSHQVTQMGQEVILRCVPISNHLYFYWYRQILGQKVEFLVSFYNNEISEKSEIFDDQFSVERPDGSNFTLKIRSTKLEDSAMYFCASSWASGSYEQYFGPGTRLTVT.

In the case of this clonotype: A read error may produce the germline difference seen at one junction end. The chain joins TRBV7-8 to TRBJ1-5; D is perhaps TRBD1 (6 bases). From germline, CDR1 is SGHVS and CDR2 FQNEAQ. The CDR3 is made up of 14 amino acids. The CDR3 nucleotides read TGTGCTAGCAGCTTAGGGGGAGGGTCCACCCGGGAGCATTTT. Translating it yields CASSLGGGSTREHF.

With respect to this clonotype: One end of the junction varies from germline; a read error may be responsible. V usage is TRBV6-5 and J usage is TRBJ2-3, with 12 bases matching TRBD2. Germline-derived CDR1 and CDR2 are MNHEY and SVGAGI. The CDR3 runs to 15 residues. The CDR3 loop is CASNPGLAGTDTQCF. Written as DNA, the CDR3 is TGTGCCAGCAACCCAGGACTAGCGGGGACAGATACGCAGTGTTTT.

In the case of this clonotype: A junction end diverges from the germline sequence, so it may reflect a read error. This rearrangement joins TRBV28 to TRBJ2-4; TRBD2 might be the D (6 bases). Per the germline V gene, CDR1 is MDHEN and CDR2 is SYDVKM. The CDR3 consists of 15 residues. Here the CDR3 reads CAISQQALAKNIQYF. The CDR3 region has the DNA TGTGCCATCAGTCAGCAGGCACTAGCCAAAAACATCCAGTACTTC.

The V gene is TRBV5-6, the J gene TRBJ1-2; 10 positions match TRBD1. This CDR3 has 15 amino acids. Looked up from germline, CDR1 is SGHDT and CDR2 is YYEEEE. V trimming: 4 bases; J trimming: 8 bases; junction bases outside the gene matches: 11. The DNA for the CDR3 is TGTGCCAGCAGCCGGTTAGGGACAGGGGACGTCGGCTACACCTTC. Its protein product is CASSRLGTGDVGYTF. Looking up the rest from reference TRBV5-6 and TRBJ1-2 gives the full variable domain: DAGVTQSPTHLIKTRGQQVTLRCSPKSGHDTVSWYQQALGQGPQFIFQYYEEEERQRGNFPDRFSGHQFPNYSSELNVNALLLGDSALYLCASSRLGTGDVGYTFGSGTRLTVV.

The rearrangement uses TRBV6-5 and TRBJ1-2; no clear D gene. CDR1 and CDR2 from the germline V gene are MNHEY and SVGAGI. The V end was cut by 0 bases, the J end by 7 bases, with 9 bases between. The CDR3 sequence is 13 residues long. DNA of the CDR3: TGTGCCAGCAGTTACTCGATAGGTAGTGGCTACACCTTC. It codes for CASSYSIGSGYTF.

This clonotype was seen many times. V and J are TRBV6-1 and TRBJ1-6, with 7 bases fitting TRBD1. This CDR3 is built from 15 residues. Germline V gene lookup returns CDR1 MNHNS and CDR2 SASEGT. Trimming cost V 4 bases and J 5 bases; bases outside gene matches: 5. In DNA, the CDR3 is TGTGCCAGCAGTGGCCGACAGGGAGATAATTCACCCCTCCACTTT. This codes for CASSGRQGDNSPLHF.

This clonotype has just a few counts. This may come from a read error, since a much larger clone is one base off. This rearrangement joins TRBV29-1 to TRBJ2-1; D possibly corresponds to TRBD1 (5 bases). The CDR3 covers 10 residues. CDR1 is SQVTM and CDR2 is ANQGSEA in the germline V gene. The CDR3 loop reads CSVGQNERFF. The CDR3 bases are TGCAGCGTTGGACAGAATGAGCGGTTCTTC.

Details on this clonotype: Relative to the germline gene, one junction end is altered; a read error may explain this. The chain couples TRBV28 to TRBJ2-5; 7 bases are a match to TRBD1. The CDR3 is 14 amino acids. Germline assignment: CDR1 MDHEN and CDR2 SYDVKM. The chain's CDR3 is CASVRGRFTEIQYF. CDR3 DNA sequence: TGTGCCAGCGTGAGGGGGCGCTTTACAGAGATCCAGTACTTC.

Comments on this clonotype: It may be a read error: a sequence one base away is much more abundant. The chain carries TRBV4-1 and TRBJ2-3; 7 bases are a match to TRBD2. Trimming removed 4 bases from V and 0 bases from J; junction bases left unmatched: 7. Germline V gene sequence: CDR1 MGHRA, CDR2 YSYEKL. The CDR3 is made up of 16 amino acids. Here the CDR3 reads CASSLSCGSSTDTQYF. DNA for the CDR3: TGCGCCAGCAGCCTATCTTGCGGGAGTAGCACAGATACGCAGTATTTT.

The chain couples TRBV28 to TRBJ2-7, with a tentative D call TRBD2 (5 bases). The CDR3 runs 13 residues. The germline gives CDR1 MDHEN, CDR2 SYDVKM. The V end lost 5 bases, the J end lost 6 bases, and 14 bases lay between the germline ends. CDR3 residues: CASSPRTHPEQYF. CDR3 coding DNA: TGTGCCAGCAGTCCCCGGACTCACCCCGAGCAGTACTTC.

This clonotype was counted ten times or more. The rearrangement links TRBV29-1 to TRBJ2-1; D gene uncertain. Trimming took 7 bases from V and 0 from J, leaving 22 bases between them. The CDR3 is 17 residues long. Germline-derived CDR1 and CDR2 are SQVTM and ANQGSEA. CDR3 residues: CSARKQPLRSSYNEQFF. CDR3 DNA sequence: TGCAGCGCCAGAAAACAGCCTCTACGGAGCTCCTACAATGAGCAGTTCTTC.